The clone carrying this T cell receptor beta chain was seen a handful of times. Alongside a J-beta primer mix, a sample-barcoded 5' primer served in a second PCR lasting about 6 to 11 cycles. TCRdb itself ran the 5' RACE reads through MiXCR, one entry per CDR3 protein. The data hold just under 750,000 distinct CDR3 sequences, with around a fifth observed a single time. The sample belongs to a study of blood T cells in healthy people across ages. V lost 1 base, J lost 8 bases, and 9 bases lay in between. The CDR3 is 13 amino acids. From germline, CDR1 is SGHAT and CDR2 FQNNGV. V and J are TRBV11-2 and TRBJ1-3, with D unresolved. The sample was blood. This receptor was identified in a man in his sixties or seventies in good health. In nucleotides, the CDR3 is TGTGCCAGCAGCTTAGGGGGAAGAGACACCATATATTTT. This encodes CASSLGGRDTIYF.